This T cell receptor (beta chain) was obtained from a study of shared clonotypes between healthy human individuals. Study-level information: Per-donor plates numbered three CD4 naive, three CD4 memory, two CD8 naive and one CD8 memory.

Germline-derived CDR1 and CDR2 are SNHLY and FYNNEI. The CDR3 has 14 residues. Investigators spread the genomic DNA of each subset evenly over several immunoSEQ plates. Original methodology: ImmunoSEQ supplied junction-only sequences lacking quality scores, so filtering was different. Here immunoSEQ multiplex PCR was the method, and the copy in TCRdb shows in-frame clones only, minus some. V and J calls plus clone size are reproduced from that table; the DNA served to infer D and trimming. The sample yields around 2,000,000 clones, around 95% seen once. The V call is TRBV2, the J call TRBJ1-5, with a tentative D call TRBD1 (6 bases). Input material: naive CD4+ T cells sorted from blood. This sample's subset: CD45RA+ positively selected. The clonotype was recovered from a man younger than 35 in good health. CDR3 sequence: CATDRDNSNQPQHF. CDR3 in DNA: TGTGCTACGGACAGAGATAATAGCAATCAGCCCCAGCATTTT.